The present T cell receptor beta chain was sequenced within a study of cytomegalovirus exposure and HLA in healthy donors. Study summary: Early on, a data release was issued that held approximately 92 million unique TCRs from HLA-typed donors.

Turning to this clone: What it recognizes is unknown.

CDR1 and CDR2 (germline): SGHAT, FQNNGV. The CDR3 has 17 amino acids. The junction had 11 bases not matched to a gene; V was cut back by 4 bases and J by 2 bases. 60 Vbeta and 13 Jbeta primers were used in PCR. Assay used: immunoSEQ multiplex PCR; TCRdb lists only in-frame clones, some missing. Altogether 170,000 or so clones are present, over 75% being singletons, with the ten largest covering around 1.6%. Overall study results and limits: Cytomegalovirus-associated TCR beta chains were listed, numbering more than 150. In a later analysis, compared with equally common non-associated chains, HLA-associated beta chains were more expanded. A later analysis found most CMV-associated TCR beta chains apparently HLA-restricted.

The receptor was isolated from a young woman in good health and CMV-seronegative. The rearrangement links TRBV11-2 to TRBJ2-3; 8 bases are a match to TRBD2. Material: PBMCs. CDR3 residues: CASSSKAGVRPTDTQYF. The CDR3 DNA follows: TGTGCCAGCAGCTCCAAAGCGGGAGTACGGCCCACAGATACGCAGTATTTT.